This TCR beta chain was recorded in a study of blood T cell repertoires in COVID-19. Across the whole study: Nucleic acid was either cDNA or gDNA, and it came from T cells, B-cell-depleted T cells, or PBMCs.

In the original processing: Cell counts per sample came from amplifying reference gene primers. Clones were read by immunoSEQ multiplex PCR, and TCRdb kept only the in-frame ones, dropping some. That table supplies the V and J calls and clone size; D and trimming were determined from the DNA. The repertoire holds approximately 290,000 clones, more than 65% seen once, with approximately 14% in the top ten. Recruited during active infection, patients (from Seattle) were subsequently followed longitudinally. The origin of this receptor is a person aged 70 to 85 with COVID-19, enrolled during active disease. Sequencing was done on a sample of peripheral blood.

Here the CDR3 reads CASSSYPFPAGANTDTQYF. CDR3 coding DNA: TGTGCCAGCAGCTCCTACCCGTTCCCCGCGGGGGCCAACACAGATACGCAGTATTTT. The chain is built from TRBV7-3 and TRBJ2-3; D is possibly TRBD2 (7 bases). Trimming shortened V by 4 bases and J by 2 bases, and 25 bases separated the two germline ends. The CDR3 extends over 19 amino acids. In germline, CDR1 is SGHTA, CDR2 FQGTGA.